Below, 10 T cell receptor beta chains from the same sample are listed, as sequenced in a study of cytomegalovirus exposure and HLA in healthy donors. PCR amplification relied on 60 Vbeta primers (plus 13 Jbeta primers). Profiled with immunoSEQ multiplex PCR; TCRdb holds only in-frame clones, not every one. The sample holds 140,000 or so clones, 75% to 90% seen once. Sequencing was performed on PBMCs. These receptors originate from a woman in her 30s in good health and CMV-seronegative.

The rearrangement uses TRBV4-2 and TRBJ2-5, with 7 bases aligning to TRBD2. With 5 bases clipped from V and 5 bases from J, the junction kept 14 bases outside the gene matches. Germline assignment: CDR1 LGHNA and CDR2 YNFKEQ. There are 16 residues in the CDR3. The CDR3: CASSSERLASEETQYF. The CDR3 DNA sequence: TGTGCCAGCAGCTCCGAACGACTAGCAAGTGAGGAGACCCAGTACTTC.

This clone came up a few times. The rearrangement links TRBV4-1 to TRBJ2-7; 7 positions agree with TRBD1. Trimming removed 0 bases from V and 0 bases from J; junction bases left unmatched: 8. In germline, CDR1 is MGHRA, CDR2 YSYEKL. This CDR3 has 17 residues. DNA for the CDR3: TGCGCCAGCAGCCAAGATCGGGGAGACAGGGCCTCCTACGAGCAGTACTTC. It is translated as CASSQDRGDRASYEQYF.

DNA of the CDR3: TGCGCCGGAATAGAAGACAGGGGGCAGTCTGGAAACACCATATATTTT. It specifies CAGIEDRGQSGNTIYF. The genes are TRBV10-1 and TRBJ1-3, with 10 bases lining up with TRBD1. Trimming at V came to 11 bases and at J to 1 base, leaving 11 bases not matched to a gene. The V gene's germline CDR1 is WNHNN and CDR2 SYGVQD (reference sequence). The CDR3 sequence is 16 residues long.

The V call is TRBV19, the J call TRBJ1-4, with TRBD1 identical over 9 bases. The CDR3 sequence is 18 residues long. Germline CDR1 LNHDA, CDR2 SQIVND (reference sequence). V lost 3 bases and J lost 0; bases outside the gene matches: 8. In DNA form, the CDR3 reads TGTGCCAGTAGTATGGGGACAGGGCCCGGACCAACTAATGAAAAACTGTTTTTT. This encodes CASSMGTGPGPTNEKLFF.

J is TRBJ1-1 and V is TRBV7-2; a possible D gene is TRBD1 (6 bases). Trimming took off 2 bases at V and 7 bases at J, with 17 bases between the two ends. The length of the CDR3 is 15 residues. Germline values: CDR1 SGHTA, CDR2 FQGNSA. The CDR3 here is CASSLLIGRGSEAFF. The CDR3 DNA sequence: TGTGCCAGCAGCTTACTCATCGGCAGGGGTAGTGAAGCTTTCTTT.

V is TRBV9 and J is TRBJ2-5, with TRBD2 matching 12 bases. The CDR3 has 16 amino acids. V lost 3 bases, J lost 2 bases, and 5 bases stayed unmatched. Germline V gene sequence: CDR1 SGDLS, CDR2 YYNGEE. CDR3 amino acids: CASSEGGLAGQETQYF. CDR3 bases: TGTGCCAGCAGCGAGGGGGGACTAGCGGGTCAAGAGACCCAGTACTTC. Based on the CDR3 plus reference TRBV9 and TRBJ2-5, the full variable domain is DSGVTQTPKHLITATGQRVTLRCSPRSGDLSVYWYQQSLDQGLQFLIQYYNGEERAKGNILERFSAQQFPDLHSELNLSSLELGDSALYFCASSEGGLAGQETQYFGPGTRLLVL.

The rearrangement links TRBV19 to TRBJ1-2; perhaps TRBD1 as D (5 bases). V dropped 3 bases and J dropped 4 bases, with 15 bases sitting between them. Looked up from germline, CDR1 is LNHDA and CDR2 is SQIVND (reference sequence). The CDR3 is made up of 15 amino acids. CDR3 amino acids: CASSIRQGNPYGYTF. The CDR3, as DNA: TGTGCCAGTAGTATCCGTCAGGGAAATCCCTATGGCTACACCTTC.

This clone was counted a single time. The chain combines TRBV7-3 with TRBJ1-2, with D tentatively TRBD1 (5 bases). Germline loops: CDR1 SGHTA, CDR2 FQGTGA. The length of the CDR3 is 15 residues. The germline V and J ends were trimmed by 1 base and 4 bases, with 13 bases remaining between them. CDR3 in amino acids: CASSLNSGGTYGYTF. CDR3 nucleotide sequence: TGTGCCAGCAGCTTAAATTCGGGGGGGACCTATGGCTACACCTTC. The full variable domain, its missing parts supplied by reference TRBV7-3 and TRBJ1-2, is GAGVSQTPSNKVTEKGKYVELRCDPISGHTALYWYRQSLGQGPEFLIYFQGTGAADDSGLPNDRFFAVRPEGSVSTLKIQRTERGDSAVYLCASSLNSGGTYGYTFGSGTRLTVV.

The chain employs TRBV30 and TRBJ1-1, with 7 bases lining up with TRBD1. Unmatched junction bases numbered 13, after V lost 3 bases and J lost 6 bases. CDR1 and CDR2 (germline): GTSNPN, SVGIG (reference sequence). The CDR3 spans 15 residues. The CDR3 DNA reads TGTGCCTGGAGAGTATTCTACAGGGGAATCTCTGAAGCTTTCTTT. It yields the protein CAWRVFYRGISEAFF.

The chain carries TRBV11-2 and TRBJ2-5; 7 bases align to TRBD2. The end of the DNA aligns better with TRBJ2-7, so the J call may be wrong. CDR3 length: 14 residues. Germline V CDR1 and CDR2: SGHAT, FQNNGV. The CDR3 nucleotides read TGTGCCAGCAGCGTAGCGGGTCCTGCCTACGAGCAGTACTTC. Protein sequence: CASSVAGPAYEQYF.